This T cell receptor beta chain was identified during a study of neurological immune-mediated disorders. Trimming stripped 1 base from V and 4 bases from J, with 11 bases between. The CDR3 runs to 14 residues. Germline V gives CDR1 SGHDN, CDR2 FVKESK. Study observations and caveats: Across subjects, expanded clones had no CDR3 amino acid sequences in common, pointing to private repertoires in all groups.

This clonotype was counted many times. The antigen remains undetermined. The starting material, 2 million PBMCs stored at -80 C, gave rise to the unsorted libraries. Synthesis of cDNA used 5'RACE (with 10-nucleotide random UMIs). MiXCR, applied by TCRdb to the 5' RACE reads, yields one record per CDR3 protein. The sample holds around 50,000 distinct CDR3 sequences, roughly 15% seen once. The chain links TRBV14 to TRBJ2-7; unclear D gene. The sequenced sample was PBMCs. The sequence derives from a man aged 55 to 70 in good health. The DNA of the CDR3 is TGTGCCAGCAGCCAAGGAAACAGCTTGTACGAGCAGTACTTC. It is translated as CASSQGNSLYEQYF.